A selection of T cell receptor beta chains follows, all from one sample in a study of regulatory T cells in long-lasting Graves disease. TCRdb reprocessed the multiplex PCR reads via MiXCR and lists one record per CDR3 protein. Of about 300,000 distinct CDR3 sequences in the sample, 20% to 25% were seen once. This sample comprised peripheral blood mononuclear cells (PBMCs), obtained when the disease was refractory, from a patient treated with antithyroid drugs. Receptors were obtained from a female donor with Graves disease. Both conserved end residues are part of each CDR3. The order of the fields is clone size, V gene, D gene, J gene, CDR3 DNA, CDR3 protein. The D gene is left open where the match is weak. Size tells how often a clone was seen (once, few, many) or the class of an expanded clone, and some rows leave it out.

>.|TRBV19|.|TRBJ2-5
TGTGCCAGTAGGGGCCCCTTTACGGGAGATATGGAGACCCAGTACTTC
CASRGPFTGDMETQYF
>.|TRBV12-3/TRBV12-4|.|TRBJ2-5
TGTGCCAGCAGTACCGGGTCCCAAGAGACCCAGTACTTC
CASSTGSQETQYF
>many|TRBV28|.|TRBJ2-7
TGTGCCAGCAGTTTAAGGGTCAGGGTCTACGAGCAGTACTTC
CASSLRVRVYEQYF
>many|TRBV12-3/TRBV12-4|.|TRBJ1-2
TGTGCCAGCAGCCAGGAACAGTCTGGCTATGGCTACACCTTC
CASSQEQSGYGYTF
>few|TRBV27|.|TRBJ2-7
TGTGCCAGCAGTTTGACTGGGAGGGAGCAGTACTTC
CASSLTGREQYF
>many|TRBV12-3/TRBV12-4|.|TRBJ1-4
TGTGCCAGCAGTTACCTAGGGGGGGGGCACGAAAAACTGTTTTTT
CASSYLGGGHEKLFF
>.|TRBV12-3/TRBV12-4|.|TRBJ2-1
TGTGCCAGCAGCCACGGGCAGGGATCCTACAATGAGCAGTTCTTC
CASSHGQGSYNEQFF
>few|TRBV6-1|.|TRBJ1-1
TGTGCCAGCAGTGAAGCGGGAGGGCCTGAAGCTTTCTTT
CASSEAGGPEAFF
>once|TRBV28|.|TRBJ1-4
TGTGCCAGCAGTTTAGGGGGGGGCCGTAGGGAAAAACTGTTTTTT
CASSLGGGRREKLFF
>.|TRBV3-1|TRBD1|TRBJ2-7
TGTGCCAGCAGCCGGACCGGGACAGGGATCGCTAATTACGAGCAGTACTTC
CASSRTGTGIANYEQYF
>many|TRBV28|TRBD2|TRBJ2-7
TGTGCCAGCAGGGGGGAGGTGGGACTAGCCTCCTACGAGCAGTACTTC
CASRGEVGLASYEQYF
>many|TRBV3-1|.|TRBJ1-5
TGTGCCAGCAGCCAAGATTCGACGGGAGGACAGCCCCAGCATTTT
CASSQDSTGGQPQHF
>once|TRBV4-2|TRBD2|TRBJ2-5
TGTGCCAGCAGCCAATATAGCGGGCCCCAAGAGACCCAGTACTTC
CASSQYSGPQETQYF
>few|TRBV10-3|.|TRBJ1-1
TGTGCCATCAGTGAGCTAGGGGCTGAAGCTTTCTTT
CAISELGAEAFF
>many|TRBV28|TRBD1|TRBJ1-3
TGTGCCAGCAGTTTTGGGGGAGGGGGCCGTAACACCATATATTTT
CASSFGGGGRNTIYF
>few|TRBV7-8|.|TRBJ1-4
TGTGCCAGCAGCCCGCCGGCAGCTACAAATGAAAAACTGTTTTTT
CASSPPAATNEKLFF
>.|TRBV7-9|.|TRBJ2-7
TGTGCCGGCAGCTTAGGGGGGGGATACGAGCAGTACTTC
CAGSLGGGYEQYF
>many|TRBV28|.|TRBJ2-2
TGTGCCAGCAGTTTAGTCTCCGCCGGGCGCGGGGAGCTGTTTTTT
CASSLVSAGRGELFF
>.|TRBV6-1|.|TRBJ1-6
TGTGCCAGCAGCGATTCTTATAATTCACCCCTCCACTTT
CASSDSYNSPLHF
>.|TRBV3-1|.|TRBJ1-1
TGTGCCAGCAGCCAAGGCCAGGGGACCACTGAAGCTTTCTTT
CASSQGQGTTEAFF
>many|TRBV6-2/TRBV6-3|.|TRBJ1-2
TGTGCCAGCAGTTACTCATCACAGGCCGACTTTAACTATGGCTACACCTTC
CASSYSSQADFNYGYTF
>.|TRBV10-2|.|TRBJ2-7
TGCGCCAGCAGTGCTCCGGTCGGAGAGCAGTACTTC
CASSAPVGEQYF
>many|TRBV11-2|.|TRBJ1-2
TGTGCCAGCAGCATCTCAGGGGCTAACTATGGCTACACCTTC
CASSISGANYGYTF
>many|TRBV7-6|.|TRBJ1-5
TGTGCCAGCAGCTTAGGGGCGGGGAGAAATCAGCCCCAGCATTTT
CASSLGAGRNQPQHF
>few|TRBV20-1|TRBD2|TRBJ2-7
TGCAGTGCTCCAGGGACTAGCGGGAGCTACGAGCAGTACTTC
CSAPGTSGSYEQYF
>.|TRBV18|TRBD1|TRBJ2-7
TGTGCCAGCTCACCACGGGACAGGGGGCCCTACGAGCAGTACTTC
CASSPRDRGPYEQYF
>.|TRBV19|.|TRBJ2-7
TGTGCCAGTAGTACTAGCCCACGGGACGGGATGAAACACGAGCAGTACTTC
CASSTSPRDGMKHEQYF
>many|TRBV7-2|.|TRBJ2-5
TGTGCCAGCAGCTTTGGAGGGATAGCCGAAGGGACCCAGTACTTC
CASSFGGIAEGTQYF
>few|TRBV20-1|.|TRBJ1-6
TGCAGTGCTCGCCTTCCTTTGGGGAGGGATTCACCCCTCCACTTT
CSARLPLGRDSPLHF
>.|TRBV12-3/TRBV12-4|.|TRBJ2-7
TGTGCCAGCAGCCGCCCCTCCTACGAGCAGTACTTC
CASSRPSYEQYF
>many|TRBV20-1|TRBD1|TRBJ1-5
TGCAGTGCGACTAAGGGACAGAATAGCAATCAGCCCCAGCATTTT
CSATKGQNSNQPQHF
>few|TRBV15|.|TRBJ2-7
TGTGCCACCAGCAGAGACCCCGGGACGACGGTCTACGAGCAGTACTTC
CATSRDPGTTVYEQYF
>.|TRBV6-1|.|TRBJ1-6
TGTGCCAGCAGTGACGGGTACAGTTCACCCCTCCACTTT
CASSDGYSSPLHF
>.|TRBV20-1|TRBD2|TRBJ2-7
TGCAGTGCTATAGCGGGAAGTTCCTACGAGCAGTACTTC
CSAIAGSSYEQYF
>.|TRBV9|.|TRBJ2-6
TGTGCCAGCAGCGTAAGGGCGAGCTCTGGGGCCAACGTCCTGACTTTC
CASSVRASSGANVLTF
>.|TRBV28|TRBD2|TRBJ2-3
TGTGCCAGCACCGAGAGCGGGAGAGGGGCAGATACGCAGTATTTT
CASTESGRGADTQYF